The 20 T cell receptor beta chains given below trace back to one sample, sequenced in a study of blood T cell repertoires in COVID-19. Using immunoSEQ multiplex PCR, the repertoire was profiled, and TCRdb retains in-frame clones only, with some absent. The sample holds fewer than 300,000 clones, about 80% seen once. The sample was peripheral blood. The receptors stem from a human donor in a cohort sampled during active COVID-19.

This chain uses TRBV5-1 with TRBJ1-2, with TRBD1 matching over 8 bases. The V segment lost 4 bases and the J segment 6 bases; nucleotides outside the gene matches: 5. Germline CDR1 and CDR2: SGHRS and YFSETQ. The CDR3 has 13 residues. CDR3 sequence reads: CASSPTGANGYTF. The CDR3 bases are TGCGCCAGCAGCCCGACAGGGGCGAATGGCTACACCTTC.

The gene calls are TRBV27 and TRBJ2-5; the match to TRBD2 covers 10 bases. Germline V CDR1 and CDR2: MNHEY, SMNVEV (reference sequence). This CDR3 region has 15 residues. The ends lost 6 bases at V and 5 bases at J; junction bases unmatched: 9. CDR3 in DNA: TGTGCCAGCAGCAATAGCGGGAGGTTCTTGGAGACCCAGTACTTC. Residues: CASSNSGRFLETQYF.

There are a few counts of this clone. The chain has TRBV6-6 and TRBJ1-5; D ambiguous. V gave up 2 bases and J gave up 7 bases, with 12 bases separating them. The germline gives CDR1 MNHNY, CDR2 SVGAGI (reference sequence). The CDR3 runs to 14 residues. The CDR3 bases are TGTGCCAGCAGTTACCCATCCGGAGGGCAGCCCCAGCATTTT. Its protein is CASSYPSGGQPQHF.

The J gene is TRBJ2-3, the V gene TRBV20-1, with 8 bases that match TRBD2. This CDR3 has 15 residues. With 3 bases clipped from V and 2 bases from J, the junction kept 7 bases outside the gene matches. CDR1 is DFQATT and CDR2 is SNEGSKA in the germline V gene (reference sequence). The CDR3 sequence is CSASGRGLATDTQYF. The CDR3 region has the DNA TGCAGTGCTAGTGGAAGAGGACTAGCCACAGATACGCAGTATTTT.

This chain connects TRBV25-1 to TRBJ2-3, with 9 bases that match TRBD2. V lost 1 base to trimming and J lost 5 bases; unmatched junction nucleotides: 7. The CDR3 runs to 16 residues. CDR1 and CDR2 from the germline V gene are MGHDK and SYGVNS. The CDR3 DNA follows: TGTGCCAGCAGTGAATCTTCGGGGCGGGAGGGAGATACGCAGTATTTT. Its protein product is CASSESSGREGDTQYF.

The chain uses TRBV6-6 and TRBJ1-5; D is unresolved. The CDR3 contains 17 residues. V was cut by 5 bases and J by 0 bases, with 17 bases left in between. Germline loops: CDR1 MNHNY, CDR2 SVGAGI (reference sequence). CDR3 in amino acids: CASSLHILVDSNQPQHF. In DNA, the CDR3 is TGTGCCAGCAGTCTTCACATCCTCGTTGATAGCAATCAGCCCCAGCATTTT.

This chain connects TRBV9 to TRBJ2-1; no clear D. Between the trimmed V and J ends, which lost 0 bases and 8 bases, there was a span of 12 bases. Germline CDR1 SGDLS, CDR2 YYNGEE. The CDR3 contains 14 residues. CDR3 nucleotides: TGTGCCAGCAGCGTAGTCGTTTTAGGAGATGAGCAGTTCTTC. It yields the protein CASSVVVLGDEQFF.

The chain recombines TRBV9 with TRBJ2-5; D remains ambiguous. Deletions cut 0 bases from V and 5 bases from J, with 8 bases between. The V gene's germline CDR1 is SGDLS and CDR2 YYNGEE. The CDR3 totals 13 residues. The CDR3 nucleotides read TGTGCCAGCAGCGTAGGAGACGGGGAGACCCAGTACTTC. It encodes CASSVGDGETQYF.

V is TRBV18 and J is TRBJ2-5; 13 nucleotides line up with TRBD2. The trim removed 2 bases at V and 1 base at J, leaving 4 bases unmatched. CDR3 length: 17 amino acids. The germline V gene encodes CDR1 KGHSH and CDR2 LQKENI. This CDR3 reads CASSPKTSGGPQETQYF. Written as DNA, the CDR3 is TGTGCCAGCTCACCAAAGACTAGCGGGGGGCCCCAAGAGACCCAGTACTTC. Drawing the rest from reference TRBV18 and TRBJ2-5, the complete variable domain is NAGVMQNPRHLVRRRGQEARLRCSPMKGHSHVYWYRQLPEEGLKFMVYLQKENIIDESGMPKERFSAEFPKEGPSILRIQQVVRGDSAAYFCASSPKTSGGPQETQYFGPGTRLLVL.

The J gene is TRBJ2-3, the V gene TRBV6-6; 8 bases agree with TRBD2. The trim removed 5 bases at V and 6 bases at J, leaving 16 bases unmatched. The V gene's germline CDR1 is MNHNY and CDR2 SVGAGI (reference sequence). CDR3 length: 17 amino acids. CDR3 loop: CASSPRGSGRSKDTQYF. CDR3 DNA sequence: TGTGCCAGCAGTCCCCGGGGAAGCGGGAGAAGCAAGGATACGCAGTATTTT.

The rearrangement joins TRBV10-2 to TRBJ2-3; the D gene is possibly TRBD2 (6 bases). V lost 8 bases and J 0 bases, leaving 12 bases between the germline ends. The CDR3 length is 14 residues. CDR1 and CDR2 from the germline V gene are WSHSY and SAAADI. The chain's CDR3 is CASLTGTSTDTQYF. DNA for the CDR3: TGCGCCAGCCTCACGGGGACTAGCACAGATACGCAGTATTTT.

The V call is TRBV28, the J call TRBJ1-1; D call uncertain. Trimming left V 7 bases short and J 0 bases short, with 9 bases between. Germline loops: CDR1 MDHEN, CDR2 SYDVKM. CDR3 size: 13 residues. The CDR3 DNA reads TGTGCCAGCACCGGAGTCATGAACACTGAAGCTTTCTTT. It translates to CASTGVMNTEAFF. The complete variable domain, with remaining parts taken from reference TRBV28 and TRBJ1-1, reads DVKVTQSSRYLVKRTGEKVFLECVQDMDHENMFWYRQDPGLGLRLIYFSYDVKMKEKGDIPEGYSVSREKKERFSLILESASTNQTSMYLCASTGVMNTEAFFGQGTRLTVV.

The chain carries TRBV5-1 and TRBJ2-1; TRBD2 matches at 7 bases. The CDR3 is 15 amino acids. V lost 7 bases, J lost 0 bases, and 7 bases stayed unmatched. Looked up from germline, CDR1 is SGHRS and CDR2 is YFSETQ. The CDR3 region has the DNA TGCGCCAGCTGGTATGGCGGGAGCTCCTACAATGAGCAGTTCTTC. Translation gives CASWYGGSSYNEQFF.

This clone was picked up one time. This chain links TRBV28 with TRBJ2-5; 9 bases line up with TRBD1. Germline V gene data show CDR1 as MDHEN and CDR2 as SYDVKM. The CDR3 loop spans 17 amino acids. J gave up 2 bases and V 5 bases, and 12 bases lay outside the gene matches. For the CDR3, the DNA is TGTGCCAGCAGTCCAGTCCCGGGACAGGGCCTACAAGAGACCCAGTACTTC. Protein: CASSPVPGQGLQETQYF. The full variable domain, with the rest looked up from reference TRBV28 and TRBJ2-5, is DVKVTQSSRYLVKRTGEKVFLECVQDMDHENMFWYRQDPGLGLRLIYFSYDVKMKEKGDIPEGYSVSREKKERFSLILESASTNQTSMYLCASSPVPGQGLQETQYFGPGTRLLVL.

This clone was observed a single time. The chain combines TRBV6-5 with TRBJ1-2; TRBD1 might be the D (5 bases). The V gene's germline CDR1 is MNHEY and CDR2 SVGAGI. This CDR3 comprises 14 residues. Trimming took 6 bases from V and 4 from J, leaving 15 bases between them. This chain's CDR3 is CASSTAGGGYGYTF. For the CDR3, the DNA is TGTGCCAGCAGCACCGCCGGGGGTGGCTATGGCTACACCTTC.

As concerns this clone: At one boundary the junction diverges from the germline segment, which might be a read error. The chain joins TRBV3-1 (or the pseudogene TRBV3-2) to TRBJ2-3, with 9 bases identical to TRBD2. This CDR3 contains 17 residues. The germline gives CDR1 LGHDT, CDR2 YNNKEL (reference sequence). As DNA, the CDR3 is TGTGCCAGCAGCCAAGATCTTGCGGGGGGGAGCACAAATACGCAGTATTTT. It translates to CASSQDLAGGSTNTQYF.

In its sample, this clone was seen a few times. The chain combines TRBV19 with TRBJ2-5, with 7 bases lining up with TRBD2. This CDR3 spans 14 amino acids. In germline, CDR1 is LNHDA, CDR2 SQIVND (reference sequence). The ends lost 7 bases at V and 4 bases at J; junction bases unmatched: 9. The CDR3 is CASNPSGRGETQYF. The CDR3 nucleotides read TGTGCCAGTAACCCTTCGGGGAGGGGAGAGACCCAGTACTTC.

The V and J genes are TRBV6-5 and TRBJ1-2, with D maybe TRBD1 (6 bases). V gave up 4 bases and J gave up 1 base, with 10 bases separating them. The CDR3 loop spans 14 amino acids. The germline CDR1 and CDR2 sequences are MNHEY and SVGAGI. CDR3 bases: TGTGCCAGCAGTTTAGAACAGGGTAACTATGGCTACACCTTC. Amino acid sequence: CASSLEQGNYGYTF.

This clone was recorded once. V and J are TRBV7-9 and TRBJ1-1; the D is unclear. The CDR3 loop spans 17 amino acids. V gave up 1 base and J gave up 3 bases, with 18 bases separating them. Germline V gene lookup returns CDR1 SEHNR and CDR2 FQNEAQ (reference sequence). CDR3 protein: CASSLGHFGEGDTEAFF. DNA for the CDR3: TGTGCCAGCAGCTTAGGGCATTTTGGGGAGGGAGACACTGAAGCTTTCTTT. Using reference TRBV7-9 and TRBJ1-1 for the parts outside the CDR3, the full variable domain is DTGVSQNPRHKITKRGQNVTFRCDPISEHNRLYWYRQTLGQGPEFLTYFQNEAQLEKSRLLSDRFSAERPKGSFSTLEIQRTEQGDSAMYLCASSLGHFGEGDTEAFFGQGTRLTVV.

V usage is TRBV3-1 (or the pseudogene TRBV3-2) and J usage is TRBJ2-2; 8 nucleotides match TRBD1. Germline V gene data show CDR1 as LGHDT and CDR2 as YNNKEL (reference sequence). The V segment lost 4 bases and the J segment 5 bases; nucleotides outside the gene matches: 9. This CDR3 is 16 amino acids long. The CDR3 protein is CASSPRQGQRTGELFF. For the CDR3, the DNA is TGTGCCAGCAGCCCGAGACAGGGGCAGCGGACCGGGGAGCTGTTTTTT.